The 5 T cell receptor beta chains in this list originate from one sample, sequenced in a study of control samples from healthy donors and cancer patients. Libraries were prepared by immunoSEQ multiplex PCR; TCRdb keeps only in-frame clonotypes and omits some of them. The sample holds around 100,000 clones, more than 85% seen once. The sequencing sample was made of blood. The origin of the receptors is a woman between 50 and 59 years old in good health.

The CDR3 loop is CASSPRSGANVLTF. Here the CDR3 DNA reads TGTGCCAGCTCACCACGGTCTGGGGCCAACGTCCTGACTTTC. The chain has TRBV18 and TRBJ2-6; no clear D gene. Trimming took 1 base from V and 1 from J, leaving 2 bases between them. This CDR3 has 14 residues. From germline, CDR1 is KGHSH and CDR2 LQKENI. Full variable domain (missing parts from reference TRBV18 and TRBJ2-6): NAGVMQNPRHLVRRRGQEARLRCSPMKGHSHVYWYRQLPEEGLKFMVYLQKENIIDESGMPKERFSAEFPKEGPSILRIQQVVRGDSAAYFCASSPRSGANVLTFGAGSRLTVL.

The rearrangement uses TRBV19 and TRBJ1-5; D unclear. Germline V gives CDR1 LNHDA, CDR2 SQIVND (reference sequence). V was shortened by 10 bases and J by 4 bases, with 23 bases between the two germline ends. The CDR3 has 16 amino acids. The CDR3 DNA reads TGTGCCACCCTGAGTCGAGAAGGGCCTTGGAATCAGCCCCAGCATTTT. It encodes CATLSREGPWNQPQHF.

The chain is built from TRBV9 and TRBJ1-1, with 9 bases aligning to TRBD1. The germline CDR1 and CDR2 sequences are SGDLS and YYNGEE. V was pared by 5 bases and J by 5 bases, with 10 bases of the junction left unmatched. The CDR3 has 15 amino acids. CDR3 in DNA: TGTGCCAGCAGTCCTGGGGGACAGGGTTATACTGAAGCTTTCTTT. Translation: CASSPGGQGYTEAFF. The whole variable domain, remainder taken from reference TRBV9 and TRBJ1-1, is DSGVTQTPKHLITATGQRVTLRCSPRSGDLSVYWYQQSLDQGLQFLIQYYNGEERAKGNILERFSAQQFPDLHSELNLSSLELGDSALYFCASSPGGQGYTEAFFGQGTRLTVV.

This chain uses TRBV27 with TRBJ2-7; 7 nucleotides align to TRBD1. The CDR3 sequence is 18 residues long. The V gene end was trimmed by 1 base and the J gene end by 7 bases; junction bases not matched to a gene: 19. The germline CDR1 and CDR2 sequences are MNHEY and SMNVEV (reference sequence). The CDR3 is CASSLFSPWDSPHREQYF. In DNA, the CDR3 is TGTGCCAGCAGTTTATTTTCGCCTTGGGACAGCCCCCACAGGGAGCAGTACTTC.

The rearrangement uses TRBV5-1 and TRBJ2-3, with 9 bases aligning to TRBD1. The CDR3 is made up of 16 amino acids. The V segment lost 0 bases and the J segment 6 bases; nucleotides outside the gene matches: 8. Germline V gives CDR1 SGHRS, CDR2 YFSETQ. The chain's CDR3 is CASSLGTGEWTDTQYF. The CDR3 nucleotides are TGCGCCAGCAGCTTGGGGACAGGGGAGTGGACGGATACGCAGTATTTT.